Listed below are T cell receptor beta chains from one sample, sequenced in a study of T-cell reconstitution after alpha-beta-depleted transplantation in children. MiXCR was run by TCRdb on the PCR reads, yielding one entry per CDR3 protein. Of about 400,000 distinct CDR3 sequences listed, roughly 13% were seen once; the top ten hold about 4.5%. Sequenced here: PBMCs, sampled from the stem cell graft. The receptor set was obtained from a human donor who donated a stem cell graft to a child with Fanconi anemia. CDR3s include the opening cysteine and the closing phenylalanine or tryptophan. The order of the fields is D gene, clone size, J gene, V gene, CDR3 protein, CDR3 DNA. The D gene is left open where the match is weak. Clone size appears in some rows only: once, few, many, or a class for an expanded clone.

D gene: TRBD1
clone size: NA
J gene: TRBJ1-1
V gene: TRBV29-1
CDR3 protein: CSVLRTGVMNTEAFF
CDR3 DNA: TGCAGCGTCTTAAGGACAGGTGTAATGAACACTGAAGCTTTCTTT

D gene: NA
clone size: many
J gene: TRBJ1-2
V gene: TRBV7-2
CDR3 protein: CASSPRFRGESGYTF
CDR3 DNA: TGTGCCAGCAGCCCCCGATTTAGGGGCGAAAGTGGCTACACCTTC

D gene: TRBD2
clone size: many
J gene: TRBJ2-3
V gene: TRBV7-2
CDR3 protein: CASSSSGASTDTQYF
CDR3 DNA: TGTGCCAGCAGCTCTAGCGGGGCAAGCACAGATACGCAGTATTTT

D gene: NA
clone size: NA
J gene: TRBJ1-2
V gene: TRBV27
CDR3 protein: CASSLNPQSFYGYTF
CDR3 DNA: TGTGCCAGCAGTTTAAACCCGCAGTCTTTCTATGGCTACACCTTC

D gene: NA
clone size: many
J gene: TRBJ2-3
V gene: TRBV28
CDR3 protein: CASKITLGRAILADTQYF
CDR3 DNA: TGTGCCAGCAAAATAACCTTGGGTCGGGCAATTCTCGCAGATACGCAGTATTTT

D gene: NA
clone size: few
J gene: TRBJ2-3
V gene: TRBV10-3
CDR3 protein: CAISGGGTDTQYF
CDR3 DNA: TGTGCCATCAGTGGTGGGGGGACAGATACGCAGTATTTT

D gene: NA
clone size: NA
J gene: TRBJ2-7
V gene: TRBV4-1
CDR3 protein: CASSQSRGGRDYEQYF
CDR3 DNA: TGCGCCAGCAGCCAATCCAGGGGGGGCAGGGACTACGAGCAGTACTTC

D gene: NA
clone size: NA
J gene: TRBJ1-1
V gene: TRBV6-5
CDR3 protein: CASSYGGGGTEAFF
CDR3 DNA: TGTGCCAGCAGTTACGGGGGGGGAGGCACTGAAGCTTTCTTT

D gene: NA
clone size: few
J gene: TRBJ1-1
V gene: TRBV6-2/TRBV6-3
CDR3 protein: CASSYSIVTEAFF
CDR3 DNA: TGTGCCAGCAGTTACTCGATAGTCACTGAAGCTTTCTTT

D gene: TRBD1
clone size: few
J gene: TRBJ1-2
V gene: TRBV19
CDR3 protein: CASSIHRQGANYGYTF
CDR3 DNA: TGTGCCAGTAGTATCCACCGACAGGGGGCGAACTATGGCTACACCTTC

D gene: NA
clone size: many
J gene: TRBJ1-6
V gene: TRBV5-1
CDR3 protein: CASSLHDNSPLHF
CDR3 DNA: TGCGCCAGCAGCTTGCACGATAATTCACCCCTCCACTTT

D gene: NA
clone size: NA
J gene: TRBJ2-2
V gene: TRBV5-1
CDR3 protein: CASSLGFGNTGELFF
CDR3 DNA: TGCGCCAGCAGCTTGGGGTTTGGGAACACCGGGGAGCTGTTTTTT

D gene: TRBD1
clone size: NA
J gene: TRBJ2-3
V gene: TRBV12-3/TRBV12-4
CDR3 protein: CASSGGRGQGVSDTQYF
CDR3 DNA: TGTGCCAGCAGCGGGGGCAGGGGACAGGGGGTTTCAGATACGCAGTATTTT

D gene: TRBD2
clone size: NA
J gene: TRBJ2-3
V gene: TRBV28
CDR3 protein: CASSLGIAGRTDTQYF
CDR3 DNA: TGTGCCAGCAGTTTGGGAATAGCGGGGCGAACAGATACGCAGTATTTT

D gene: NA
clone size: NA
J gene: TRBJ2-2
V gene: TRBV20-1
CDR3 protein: CSAVPSNTGELFF
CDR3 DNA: TGCAGTGCCGTTCCGTCAAACACCGGGGAGCTGTTTTTT

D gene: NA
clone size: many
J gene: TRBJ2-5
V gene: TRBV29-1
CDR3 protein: CSAGTSSQETQYF
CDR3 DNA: TGCAGTGCCGGCACGTCTTCGCAAGAGACCCAGTACTTC

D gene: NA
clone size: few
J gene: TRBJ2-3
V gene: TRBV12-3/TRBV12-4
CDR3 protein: CASSPTRTHLRGDTQYF
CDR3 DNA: TGTGCCAGCAGCCCCACCCGGACCCACTTACGGGGAGATACGCAGTATTTT

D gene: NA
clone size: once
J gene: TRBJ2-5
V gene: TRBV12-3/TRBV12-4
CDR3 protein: CASSSDFRETLYF
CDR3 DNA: TGTGCCAGCAGTTCGGACTTTCGAGAGACCCTGTACTTC

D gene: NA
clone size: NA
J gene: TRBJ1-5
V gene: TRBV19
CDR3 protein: CASSEMVHGNQPQHF
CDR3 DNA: TGTGCCAGTAGTGAAATGGTCCATGGCAATCAGCCCCAGCATTTT

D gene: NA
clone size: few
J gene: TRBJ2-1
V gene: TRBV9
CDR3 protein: CASSVGLGMGEQFF
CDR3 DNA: TGTGCCAGCAGCGTAGGTCTGGGCATGGGGGAGCAGTTCTTC

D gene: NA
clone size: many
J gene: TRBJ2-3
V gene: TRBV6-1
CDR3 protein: CASSAPITSTDTQYF
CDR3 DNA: TGTGCCAGCAGTGCCCCAATAACTAGCACAGATACGCAGTATTTT

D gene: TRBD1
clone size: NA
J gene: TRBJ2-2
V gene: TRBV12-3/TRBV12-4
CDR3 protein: CASSLGTVNTGELFF
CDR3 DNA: TGTGCCAGCAGTCTCGGGACAGTGAACACCGGGGAGCTGTTTTTT

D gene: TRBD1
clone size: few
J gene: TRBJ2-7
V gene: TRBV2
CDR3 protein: CASSEARGTGGSEQYF
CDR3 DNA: TGTGCCAGCAGTGAAGCGCGTGGGACAGGGGGAAGCGAGCAGTACTTC

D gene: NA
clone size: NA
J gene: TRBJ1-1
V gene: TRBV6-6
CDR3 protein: CASTRRGTEAFF
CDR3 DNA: TGTGCCAGCACCCGGAGGGGCACTGAAGCTTTCTTT

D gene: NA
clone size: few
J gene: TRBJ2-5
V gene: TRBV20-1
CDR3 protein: CSASNQQETQYF
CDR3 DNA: TGCAGTGCTAGTAACCAGCAAGAGACCCAGTACTTC

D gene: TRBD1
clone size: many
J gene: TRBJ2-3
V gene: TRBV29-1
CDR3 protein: CSVESQGDKDTQYF
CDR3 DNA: TGCAGCGTTGAGAGTCAGGGGGATAAAGATACGCAGTATTTT

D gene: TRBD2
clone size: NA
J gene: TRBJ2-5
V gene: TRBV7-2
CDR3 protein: CASSSQRGGATQYF
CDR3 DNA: TGTGCCAGCAGCTCACAGCGGGGGGGCGCGACCCAGTACTTC

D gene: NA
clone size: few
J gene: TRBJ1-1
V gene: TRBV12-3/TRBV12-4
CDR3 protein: CASSISGGTAEAFF
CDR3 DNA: TGTGCCAGCAGCATTTCGGGTGGAACCGCTGAAGCTTTCTTT

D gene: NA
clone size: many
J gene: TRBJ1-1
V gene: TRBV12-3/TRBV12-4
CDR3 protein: CASSFFGGTEAFF
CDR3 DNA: TGTGCCAGCAGTTTTTTCGGAGGCACTGAAGCTTTCTTT

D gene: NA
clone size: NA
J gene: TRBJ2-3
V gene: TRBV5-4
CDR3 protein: CASSLPGHITDTQYF
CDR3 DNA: TGTGCCAGCAGCCTTCCGGGACACATCACAGATACGCAGTATTTT

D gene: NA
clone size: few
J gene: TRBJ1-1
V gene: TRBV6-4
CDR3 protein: CASPPGGGVPFYVEAFF
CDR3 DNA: TGTGCCAGTCCCCCGGGAGGAGGGGTCCCTTTCTATGTGGAAGCTTTCTTT

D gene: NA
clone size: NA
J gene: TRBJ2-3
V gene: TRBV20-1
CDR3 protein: CSALGSSTDTQYF
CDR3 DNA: TGCAGTGCGCTCGGATCTAGCACAGATACGCAGTATTTT

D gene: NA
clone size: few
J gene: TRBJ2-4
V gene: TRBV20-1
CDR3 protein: CSASLFGWWYF
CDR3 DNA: TGCAGTGCTAGTCTTTTTGGCTGGTGGTACTTC

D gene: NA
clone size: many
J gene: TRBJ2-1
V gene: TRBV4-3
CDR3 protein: CASSPRAGRGDEQFF
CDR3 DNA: TGCGCCAGCAGCCCTAGGGCAGGGAGAGGTGATGAGCAGTTCTTC

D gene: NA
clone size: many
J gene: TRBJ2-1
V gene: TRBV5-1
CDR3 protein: CASSLGVGGNNEQFF
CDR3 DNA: TGCGCCAGCAGCTTGGGAGTGGGGGGAAACAATGAGCAGTTCTTC

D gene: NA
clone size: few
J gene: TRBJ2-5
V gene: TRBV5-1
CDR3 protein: CASSLGHYEETQYF
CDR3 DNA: TGCGCCAGCAGCTTGGGGCACTACGAAGAGACCCAGTACTTC

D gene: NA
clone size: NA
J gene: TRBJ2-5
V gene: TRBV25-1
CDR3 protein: CASTKAGSLETQYF
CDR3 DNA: TGTGCCAGCACTAAAGCAGGGTCTCTAGAGACCCAGTACTTC

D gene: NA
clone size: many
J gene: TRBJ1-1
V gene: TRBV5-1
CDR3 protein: CASSLGDRVGTEAFF
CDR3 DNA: TGCGCCAGCAGCTTGGGAGATAGGGTGGGCACTGAAGCTTTCTTT

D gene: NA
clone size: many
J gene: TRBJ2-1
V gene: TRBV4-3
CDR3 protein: CASSQDRAPRGSYNEQFF
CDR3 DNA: TGCGCCAGCAGCCAAGATAGGGCCCCTCGGGGTTCCTACAATGAGCAGTTCTTC

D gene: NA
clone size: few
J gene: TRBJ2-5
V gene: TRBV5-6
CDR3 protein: CASSIGWETQYF
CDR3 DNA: TGTGCCAGCAGCATAGGGTGGGAGACCCAGTACTTC

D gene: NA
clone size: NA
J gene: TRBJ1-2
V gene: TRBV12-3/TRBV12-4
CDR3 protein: CASSLPGRGFSF
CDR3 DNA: TGTGCCAGCAGTTTGCCAGGGCGGGGTTTCTCCTTC

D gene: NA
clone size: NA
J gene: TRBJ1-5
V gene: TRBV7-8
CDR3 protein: CASSPTGVGGPQHF
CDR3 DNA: TGTGCCAGCAGCCCGACGGGGGTTGGAGGTCCCCAGCATTTT

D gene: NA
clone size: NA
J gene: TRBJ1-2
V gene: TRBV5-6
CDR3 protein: CASSWGQAVYGYTF
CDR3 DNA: TGTGCCAGCAGCTGGGGGCAGGCGGTGTATGGCTACACCTTC

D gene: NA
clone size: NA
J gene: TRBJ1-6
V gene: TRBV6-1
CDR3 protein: CASRPTGLGSPLHF
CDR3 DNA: TGTGCCAGCAGACCGACAGGTCTAGGCTCACCCCTCCACTTT

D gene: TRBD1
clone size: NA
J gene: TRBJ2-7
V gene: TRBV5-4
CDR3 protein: CASSLPGQSFYEQYF
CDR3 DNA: TGTGCCAGCAGCTTACCGGGACAGTCATTCTACGAGCAGTACTTC

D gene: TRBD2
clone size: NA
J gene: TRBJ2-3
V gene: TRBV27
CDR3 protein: CASSFTSGGDTQYF
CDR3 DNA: TGTGCCAGCAGTTTTACTAGCGGGGGGGATACGCAGTATTTT

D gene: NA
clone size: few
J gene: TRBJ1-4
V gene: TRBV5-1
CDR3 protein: CASSTGPGEKLFF
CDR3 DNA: TGCGCCAGCAGCACCGGTCCCGGAGAAAAACTGTTTTTT

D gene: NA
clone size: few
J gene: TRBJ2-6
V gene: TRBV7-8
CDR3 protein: CAGQGDSHSGANVLTF
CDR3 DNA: TGTGCCGGGCAGGGGGACTCTCACTCTGGGGCCAACGTCCTGACTTTC

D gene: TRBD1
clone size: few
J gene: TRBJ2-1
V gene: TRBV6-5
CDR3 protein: CASSYGGTGATYSYNEQFF
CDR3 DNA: TGTGCCAGCAGTTACGGGGGGACAGGGGCCACATACTCCTACAATGAGCAGTTCTTC

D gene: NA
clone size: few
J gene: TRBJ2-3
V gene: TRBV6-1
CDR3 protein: CASSRAQAESTDTQYF
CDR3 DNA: TGTGCCAGCAGCCGAGCGCAAGCGGAAAGCACAGATACGCAGTATTTT

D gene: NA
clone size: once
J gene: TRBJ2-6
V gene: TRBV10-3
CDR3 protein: CAISVQGTYSGANVLTF
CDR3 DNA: TGTGCCATCAGTGTTCAGGGAACCTACTCTGGGGCCAACGTCCTGACTTTC

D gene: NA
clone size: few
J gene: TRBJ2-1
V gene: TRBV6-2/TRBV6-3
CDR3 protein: CASSYSGLTSYNEQFF
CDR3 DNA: TGTGCCAGCAGTTATTCCGGACTGACCTCCTACAATGAGCAGTTCTTC

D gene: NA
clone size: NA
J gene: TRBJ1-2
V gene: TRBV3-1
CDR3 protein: CASSSDPNYGYTF
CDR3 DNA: TGTGCCAGCAGCTCGGATCCTAACTATGGCTACACCTTC

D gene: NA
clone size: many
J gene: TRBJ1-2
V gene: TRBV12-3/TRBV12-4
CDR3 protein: CASSVRGGVWRGYTF
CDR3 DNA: TGTGCCAGCAGTGTTAGAGGCGGGGTATGGCGCGGCTACACCTTC